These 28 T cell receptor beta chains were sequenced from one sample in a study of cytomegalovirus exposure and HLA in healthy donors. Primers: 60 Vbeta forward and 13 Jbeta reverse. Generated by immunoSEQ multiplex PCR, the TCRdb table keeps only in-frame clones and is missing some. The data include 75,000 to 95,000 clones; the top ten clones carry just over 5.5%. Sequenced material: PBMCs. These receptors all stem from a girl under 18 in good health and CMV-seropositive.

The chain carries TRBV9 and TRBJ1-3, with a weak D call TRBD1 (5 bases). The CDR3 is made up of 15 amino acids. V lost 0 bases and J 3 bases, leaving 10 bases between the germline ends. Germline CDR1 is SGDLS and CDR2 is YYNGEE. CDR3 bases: TGTGCCAGCAGCGTAGCGGGGGGAATTGGAAACACCATATATTTT. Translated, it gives CASSVAGGIGNTIYF.

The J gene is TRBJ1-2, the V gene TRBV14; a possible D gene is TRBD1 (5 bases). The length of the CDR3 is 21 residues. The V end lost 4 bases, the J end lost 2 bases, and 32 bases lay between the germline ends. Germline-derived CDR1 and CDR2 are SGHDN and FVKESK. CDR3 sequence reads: CASSRRPRDGNLTRPNYGYTF. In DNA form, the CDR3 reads TGTGCCAGCAGCCGAAGACCGCGGGACGGCAACCTAACTAGACCGAACTATGGCTACACCTTC.

This CDR3 reads CASSYNSGAVETQYF. CDR3 coding DNA: TGTGCCAGCAGTTATAATAGCGGGGCGGTAGAGACCCAGTACTTC. The chain uses TRBV6-5 and TRBJ2-5; 8 bases are shared with TRBD2. The germline gives CDR1 MNHEY, CDR2 SVGAGI. Trimming at V came to 3 bases and at J to 4 bases, leaving 7 bases not matched to a gene. The CDR3 totals 15 residues.

The chain's CDR3 is CASSQVHSNQPQHF. CDR3 nucleotides: TGCGCCAGCAGCCAAGTCCATAGCAATCAGCCCCAGCATTTT. The gene calls are TRBV4-3 and TRBJ1-5; D is undetermined. V lost 1 base to trimming and J lost 0 bases, with 4 bases between them. The germline CDR1 and CDR2 sequences are LGHNA and YSLEER. The CDR3 loop spans 14 amino acids.

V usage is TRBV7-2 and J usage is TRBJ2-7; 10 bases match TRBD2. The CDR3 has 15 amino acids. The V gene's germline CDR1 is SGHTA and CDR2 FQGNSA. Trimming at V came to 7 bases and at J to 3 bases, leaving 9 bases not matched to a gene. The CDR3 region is CASTPVAGGRYEQYF. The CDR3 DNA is TGTGCCAGCACTCCCGTAGCGGGGGGACGCTACGAGCAGTACTTC.

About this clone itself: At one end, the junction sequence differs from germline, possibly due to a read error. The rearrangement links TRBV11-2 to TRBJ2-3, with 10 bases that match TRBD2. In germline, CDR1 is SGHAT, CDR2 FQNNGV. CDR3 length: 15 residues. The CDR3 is CASSLVAGGTDTQYF. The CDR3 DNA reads TGTGCCAGCAGCTTGGTAGCGGGGGGCACGGATACGCAGTATTTT.

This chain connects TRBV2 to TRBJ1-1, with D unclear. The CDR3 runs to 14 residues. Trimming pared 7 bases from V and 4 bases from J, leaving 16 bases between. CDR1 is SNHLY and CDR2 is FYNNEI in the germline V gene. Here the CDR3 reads CASTPGIVATEAFF. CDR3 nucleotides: TGTGCCAGCACCCCGGGGATCGTGGCCACTGAAGCTTTCTTT.

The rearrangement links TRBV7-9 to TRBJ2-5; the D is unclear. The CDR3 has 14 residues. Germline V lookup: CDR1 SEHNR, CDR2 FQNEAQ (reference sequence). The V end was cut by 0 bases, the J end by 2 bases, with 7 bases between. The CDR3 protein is CASSLAADQETQYF. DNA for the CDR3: TGTGCCAGCAGCTTAGCGGCAGATCAAGAGACCCAGTACTTC.

Written as DNA, the CDR3 is TGTGCCAGCAGCGTAGAGGGACAGGGGGCCTCAGATACGCAGTATTTT. Protein sequence: CASSVEGQGASDTQYF. The chain combines TRBV9 with TRBJ2-3; TRBD1 matches at 12 bases. CDR1 and CDR2 (germline): SGDLS, YYNGEE. J gave up 4 bases and V 0 bases, and 3 bases lay outside the gene matches. The CDR3 consists of 16 residues.

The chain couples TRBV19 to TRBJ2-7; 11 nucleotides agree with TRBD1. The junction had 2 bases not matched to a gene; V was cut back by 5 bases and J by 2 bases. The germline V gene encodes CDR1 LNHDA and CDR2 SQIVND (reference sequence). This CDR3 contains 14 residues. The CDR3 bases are TGTGCCAGTAGTTGGACAGGGGGCACCTACGAGCAGTACTTC. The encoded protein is CASSWTGGTYEQYF.

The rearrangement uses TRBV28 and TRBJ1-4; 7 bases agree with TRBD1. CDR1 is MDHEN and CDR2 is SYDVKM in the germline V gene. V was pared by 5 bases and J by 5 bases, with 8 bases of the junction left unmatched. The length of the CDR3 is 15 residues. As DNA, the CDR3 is TGTGCCAGCAGTCTCTCCGGGACAGTCAATGAAAAACTGTTTTTT. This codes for CASSLSGTVNEKLFF.

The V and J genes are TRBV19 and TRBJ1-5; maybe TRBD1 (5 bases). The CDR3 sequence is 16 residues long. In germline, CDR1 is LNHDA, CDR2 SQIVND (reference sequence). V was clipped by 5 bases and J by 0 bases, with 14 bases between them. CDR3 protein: CASSSRQSYSNQPQHF. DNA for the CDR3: TGTGCCAGTAGTTCCCGACAGTCTTATAGCAATCAGCCCCAGCATTTT.

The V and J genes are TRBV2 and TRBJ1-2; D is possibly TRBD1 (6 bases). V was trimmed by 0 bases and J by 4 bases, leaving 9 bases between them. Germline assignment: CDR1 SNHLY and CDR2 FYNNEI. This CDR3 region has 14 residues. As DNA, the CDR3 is TGTGCCAGCAGTGAAGCGGGCAGGGGCTATGGCTACACCTTC. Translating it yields CASSEAGRGYGYTF.

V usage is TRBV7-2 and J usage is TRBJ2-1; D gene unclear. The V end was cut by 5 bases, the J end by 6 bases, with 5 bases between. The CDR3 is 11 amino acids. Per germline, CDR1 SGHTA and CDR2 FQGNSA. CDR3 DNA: TGTGCCAGCAGCCCCCGCAATGAGCAGTTCTTC. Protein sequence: CASSPRNEQFF.

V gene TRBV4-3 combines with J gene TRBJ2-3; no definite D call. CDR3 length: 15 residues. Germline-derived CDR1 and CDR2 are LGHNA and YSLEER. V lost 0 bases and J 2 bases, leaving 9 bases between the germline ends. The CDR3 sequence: CASSQDSVLTDTQYF. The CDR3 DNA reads TGCGCCAGCAGCCAAGATTCCGTTCTCACAGATACGCAGTATTTT.

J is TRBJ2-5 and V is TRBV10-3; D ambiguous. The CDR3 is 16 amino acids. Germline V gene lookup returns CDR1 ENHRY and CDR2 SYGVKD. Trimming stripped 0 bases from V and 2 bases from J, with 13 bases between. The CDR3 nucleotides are TGTGCCATCAGTGAGTCTGGATCAGGCCATCAAGAGACCCAGTACTTC. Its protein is CAISESGSGHQETQYF.

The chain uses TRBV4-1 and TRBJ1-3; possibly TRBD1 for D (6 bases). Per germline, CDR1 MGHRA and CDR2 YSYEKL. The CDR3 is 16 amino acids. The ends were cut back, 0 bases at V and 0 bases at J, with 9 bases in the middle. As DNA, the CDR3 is TGCGCCAGCAGCCAAGAGGGGGCCAGCTCTGGAAACACCATATATTTT. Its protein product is CASSQEGASSGNTIYF.

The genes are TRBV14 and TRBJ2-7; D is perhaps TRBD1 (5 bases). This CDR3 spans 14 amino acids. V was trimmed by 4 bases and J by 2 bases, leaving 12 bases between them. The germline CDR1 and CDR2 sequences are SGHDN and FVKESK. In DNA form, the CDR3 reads TGTGCCAGCAGCCGACAGTTGGGTGCCTACGAGCAGTACTTC. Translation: CASSRQLGAYEQYF.

The CDR3 DNA reads TGTGCCAGCAGTGCCGGGACAGGGGAAGAGACCCAGTACTTC. Encoded protein: CASSAGTGEETQYF. This chain connects TRBV5-6 to TRBJ2-5; 10 bases are shared with TRBD1. This CDR3 has 14 residues. V lost 5 bases to trimming and J lost 3 bases; unmatched junction nucleotides: 4. The germline V gene encodes CDR1 SGHDT and CDR2 YYEEEE.

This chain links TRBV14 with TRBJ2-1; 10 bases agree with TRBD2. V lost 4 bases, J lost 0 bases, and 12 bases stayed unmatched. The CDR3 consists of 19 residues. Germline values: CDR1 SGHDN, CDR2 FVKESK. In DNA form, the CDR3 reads TGTGCCAGCAGCCCTAGAGTAGCGGGGGGTTACAGCTCCTACAATGAGCAGTTCTTC. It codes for CASSPRVAGGYSSYNEQFF.

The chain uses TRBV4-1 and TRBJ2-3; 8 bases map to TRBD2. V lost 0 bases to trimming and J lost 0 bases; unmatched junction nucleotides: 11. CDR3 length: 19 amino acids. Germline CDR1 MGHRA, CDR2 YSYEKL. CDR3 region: CASSQEGTGGHTSTDTQYF. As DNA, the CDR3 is TGCGCCAGCAGCCAAGAAGGGACGGGGGGGCACACTAGCACAGATACGCAGTATTTT.

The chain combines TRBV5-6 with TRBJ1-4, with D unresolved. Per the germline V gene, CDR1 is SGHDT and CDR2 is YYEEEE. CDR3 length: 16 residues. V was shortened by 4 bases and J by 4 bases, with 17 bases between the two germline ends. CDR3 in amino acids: CASSAFREPDNEKLFF. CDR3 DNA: TGTGCCAGCAGCGCATTTCGGGAACCCGATAATGAAAAACTGTTTTTT.

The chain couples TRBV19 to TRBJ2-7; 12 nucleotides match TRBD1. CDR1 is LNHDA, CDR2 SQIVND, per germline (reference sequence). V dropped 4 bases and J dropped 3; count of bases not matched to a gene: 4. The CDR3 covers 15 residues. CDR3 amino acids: CASSRGTGGFYEQYF. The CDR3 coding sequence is TGTGCCAGTAGTAGAGGGACAGGGGGCTTCTACGAGCAGTACTTC.

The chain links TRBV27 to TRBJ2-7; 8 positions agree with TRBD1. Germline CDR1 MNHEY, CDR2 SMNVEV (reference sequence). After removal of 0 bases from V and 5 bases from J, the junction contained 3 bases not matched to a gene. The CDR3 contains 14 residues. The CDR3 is CASSLSQGAHEQYF. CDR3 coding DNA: TGTGCCAGCAGTTTATCGCAGGGGGCCCACGAGCAGTACTTC.

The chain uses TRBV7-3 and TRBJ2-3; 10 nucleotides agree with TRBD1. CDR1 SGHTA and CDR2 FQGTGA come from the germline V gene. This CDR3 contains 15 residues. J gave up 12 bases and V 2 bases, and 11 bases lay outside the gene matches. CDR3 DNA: TGTGCCAGCAGCTTAGAGGGACAGGGGAAGGCCCCCCAGTATTTT. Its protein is CASSLEGQGKAPQYF.

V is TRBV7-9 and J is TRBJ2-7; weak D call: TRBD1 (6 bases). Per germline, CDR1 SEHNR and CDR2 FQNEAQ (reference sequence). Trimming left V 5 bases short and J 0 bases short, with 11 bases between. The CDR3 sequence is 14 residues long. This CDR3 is CASSRTVSSYEQYF. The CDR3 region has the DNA TGTGCCAGCAGCCGGACAGTGAGCTCCTACGAGCAGTACTTC.

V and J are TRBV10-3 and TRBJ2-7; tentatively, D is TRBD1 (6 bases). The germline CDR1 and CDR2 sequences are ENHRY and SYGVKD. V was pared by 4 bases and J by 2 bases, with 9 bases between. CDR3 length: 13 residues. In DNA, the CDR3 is TGTGCCATCAGTGTTCAGGGGACCTACGAGCAGTACTTC. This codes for CAISVQGTYEQYF.

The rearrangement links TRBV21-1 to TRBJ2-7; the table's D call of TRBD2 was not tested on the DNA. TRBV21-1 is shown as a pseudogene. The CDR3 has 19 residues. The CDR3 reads CASSTRGGNPGAERYEQYF. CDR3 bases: TGTGCCAGCAGCACGCGGGGGGGGAACCCCGGGGCGGAGAGATACGAGCAGTACTTC.